The 5 T cell receptor beta chains below all came from one sample that was sequenced in a study of T cell repertoires in cytomegalovirus infection. TCRdb fed the reads into MiXCR, producing one record per CDR3 protein. In the table there are roughly 250,000 distinct CDR3 sequences, 12% of which are singletons. The specimen sequenced was PBMCs. All receptors derive from a human donor in good health (CMV status not recorded). Some clones in this sample may be carry-over from other donors' samples.

The table lists this clonotype with many counts. The genes are TRBV7-8 and TRBJ2-3; 9 positions agree with TRBD2. This CDR3 contains 16 residues. Looked up from germline, CDR1 is SGHVS and CDR2 is FQNEAQ. The trim removed 5 bases at V and 6 bases at J, leaving 12 bases unmatched. For the CDR3, the DNA is TGTGCCAGCAGCCCCCTCCAGGCGGGAGGGTTGGATACGCAGTATTTT. It specifies CASSPLQAGGLDTQYF.

This clonotype was counted a few times. The rearrangement uses TRBV2 and TRBJ2-2; the D is unclear. Germline values: CDR1 SNHLY, CDR2 FYNNEI. Trimming shortened V by 2 bases and J by 5 bases, and 6 bases separated the two germline ends. CDR3 size: 13 residues. The CDR3 bases are TGTGCCAGCAGTGAATCAAGAACCGGGGAGCTGTTTTTT. It encodes CASSESRTGELFF.

The J gene is TRBJ1-5, the V gene TRBV6-2 or TRBV6-3; 7 bases agree with TRBD1. Losses at the gene ends were 7 bases for V and 7 bases for J; bases not matched to a gene: 7. CDR1 and CDR2 from the germline V gene are MNHEY and SVGEGT. This CDR3 comprises 13 residues. The CDR3, as DNA: TGTGCCAGCAACATACAGGGGAGCCAGCCCCAGCATTTT. This gives the protein CASNIQGSQPQHF.

This clonotype was counted ten times or more. This chain links TRBV19 with TRBJ2-7; D gene uncertain. Trimming pared 2 bases from V and 3 bases from J, leaving 8 bases between. CDR3 length: 13 residues. CDR1 is LNHDA and CDR2 is SQIVND in the germline V gene (reference sequence). The CDR3 loop reads CASSIQGIYEQYF. CDR3 bases: TGTGCCAGTAGTATACAAGGGATCTACGAGCAGTACTTC.

This clonotype was recorded many times. The V gene is TRBV27, the J gene TRBJ2-7; 7 bases line up with TRBD2. The CDR3 sequence is 15 residues long. Germline lookup yields CDR1 MNHEY and CDR2 SMNVEV (reference sequence). The V and J ends lost 5 bases and 2 bases, in that order; junction bases with no gene match: 9. The CDR3 sequence is CASSGSSGPPYEQYF. The CDR3 nucleotides are TGTGCCAGCAGTGGGTCTAGCGGCCCTCCCTACGAGCAGTACTTC.